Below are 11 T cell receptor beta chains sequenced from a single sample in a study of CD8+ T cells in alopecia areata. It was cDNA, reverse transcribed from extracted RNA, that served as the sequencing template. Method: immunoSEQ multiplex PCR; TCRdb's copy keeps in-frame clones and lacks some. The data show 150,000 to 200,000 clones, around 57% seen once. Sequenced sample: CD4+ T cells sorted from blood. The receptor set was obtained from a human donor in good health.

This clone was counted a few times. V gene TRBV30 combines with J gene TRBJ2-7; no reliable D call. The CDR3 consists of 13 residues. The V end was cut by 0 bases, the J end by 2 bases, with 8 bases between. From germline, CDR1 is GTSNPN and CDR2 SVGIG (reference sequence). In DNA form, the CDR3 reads TGTGCCTGGAGTGTACGTGGACCCTACGAGCAGTACTTC. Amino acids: CAWSVRGPYEQYF.

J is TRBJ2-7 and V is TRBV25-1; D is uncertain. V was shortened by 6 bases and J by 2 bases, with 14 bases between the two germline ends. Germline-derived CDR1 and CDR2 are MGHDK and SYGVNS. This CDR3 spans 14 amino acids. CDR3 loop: CASRLDGETYEQYF. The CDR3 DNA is TGTGCCAGCAGATTGGACGGAGAGACCTACGAGCAGTACTTC.

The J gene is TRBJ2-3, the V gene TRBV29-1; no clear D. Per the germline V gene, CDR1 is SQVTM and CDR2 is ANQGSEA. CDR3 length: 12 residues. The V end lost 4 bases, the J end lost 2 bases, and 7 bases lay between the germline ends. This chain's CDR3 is CSVGILTDTQYF. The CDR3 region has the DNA TGCAGCGTTGGGATCCTCACAGATACGCAGTATTTT.

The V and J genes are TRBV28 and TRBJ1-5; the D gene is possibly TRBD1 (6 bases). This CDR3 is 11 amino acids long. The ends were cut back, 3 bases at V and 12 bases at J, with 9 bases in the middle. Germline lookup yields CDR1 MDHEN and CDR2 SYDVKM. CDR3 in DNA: TGTGCCAGCAGTTTTGGGACAAACCAGCATTTT. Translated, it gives CASSFGTNQHF.

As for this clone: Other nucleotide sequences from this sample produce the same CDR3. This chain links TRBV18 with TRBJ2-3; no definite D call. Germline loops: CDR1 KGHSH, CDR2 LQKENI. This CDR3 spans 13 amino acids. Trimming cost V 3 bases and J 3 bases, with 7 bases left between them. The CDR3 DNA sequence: TGTGCCAGCTCACCCCCTAGTACAGATACGCAGTATTTT. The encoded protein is CASSPPSTDTQYF.

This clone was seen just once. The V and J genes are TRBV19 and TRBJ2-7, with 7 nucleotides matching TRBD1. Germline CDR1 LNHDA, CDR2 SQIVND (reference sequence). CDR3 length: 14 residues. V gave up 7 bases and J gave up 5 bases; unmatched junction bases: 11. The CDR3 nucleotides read TGTGCCAGTACCTCAACAGGGGTAGTCGACGAGCAGTACTTC. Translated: CASTSTGVVDEQYF.

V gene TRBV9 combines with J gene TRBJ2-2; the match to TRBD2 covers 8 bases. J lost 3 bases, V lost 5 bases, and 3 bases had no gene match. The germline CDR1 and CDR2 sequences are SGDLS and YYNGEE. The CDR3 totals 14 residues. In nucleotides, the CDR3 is TGTGCCAGCAGTGGTAGCGGGGACACCGGGGAGCTGTTTTTT. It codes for CASSGSGDTGELFF.

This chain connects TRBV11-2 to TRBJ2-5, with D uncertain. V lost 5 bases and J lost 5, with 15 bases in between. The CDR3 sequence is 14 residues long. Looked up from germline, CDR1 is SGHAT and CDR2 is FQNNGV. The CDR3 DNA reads TGTGCCAGCAGCCAGGCCCTAATGGGGGAGACCCAGTACTTC. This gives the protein CASSQALMGETQYF.

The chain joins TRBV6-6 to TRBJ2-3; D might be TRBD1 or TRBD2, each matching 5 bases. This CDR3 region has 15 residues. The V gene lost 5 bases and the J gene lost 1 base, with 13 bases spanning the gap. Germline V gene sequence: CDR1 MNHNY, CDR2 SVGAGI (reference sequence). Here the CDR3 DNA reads TGTGCCAGCAGTGCGCAGGGACCCGGCACAGATACGCAGTATTTT. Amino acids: CASSAQGPGTDTQYF.

The CDR3 loop reads CASSQTGTSSNEQFF. In DNA form, the CDR3 reads TGTGCCAGCAGCCAAACCGGGACTAGCTCCAATGAGCAGTTCTTC. The gene calls are TRBV4-2 and TRBJ2-1; 9 bases are a match to TRBD2. The V and J ends lost 2 bases and 6 bases, in that order; junction bases with no gene match: 5. The CDR3 is 15 residues long. CDR1 and CDR2 from the germline V gene are LGHNA and YNFKEQ.

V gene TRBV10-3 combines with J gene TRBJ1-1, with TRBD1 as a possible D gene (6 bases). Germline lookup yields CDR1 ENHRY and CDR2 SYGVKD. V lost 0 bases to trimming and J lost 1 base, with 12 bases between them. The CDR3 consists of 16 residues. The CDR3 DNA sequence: TGTGCCATCAGTGAGTCTCTCGGGGGCGGGAACACTGAAGCTTTCTTT. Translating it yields CAISESLGGGNTEAFF.